The rows below give T cell receptor beta chains drawn from one sample of a study of blood T cell repertoires in COVID-19. Here immunoSEQ multiplex PCR was the method, and the copy in TCRdb shows in-frame clones only, minus some. The profile shows approximately 220,000 clones, 75% to 90% of them singletons. Sequences were obtained from peripheral blood. The source of these receptors is a man in his forties or fifties with acute or convalescent COVID-19. Each CDR3 is given with its conserved first and last residue. A D gene is named only where the DNA matches it firmly. Some rows mark clone size as missing; the rest say once, few, many or name a class of expanded clone.

DNA: TGTGCCAGCAGCTTAGTTACTAGCGGGAGAAACGAGCAGTACTTC; CDR3: CASSLVTSGRNEQYF; J: TRBJ2-7; D: TRBD2; V: TRBV7-8; size: NA
DNA: TGTGCCAGCAGCGCGGGACTCATGAAGGTGAGCTCCTACAATGAGCAGTTCTTC; CDR3: CASSAGLMKVSSYNEQFF; J: TRBJ2-1; D: NA; V: TRBV5-6; size: NA
DNA: TGTGCCAGCAGCCCTGGTGCTAGCGGGACCCGTGTCTCCTACGAGCAGTACTTC; CDR3: CASSPGASGTRVSYEQYF; J: TRBJ2-7; D: TRBD2; V: TRBV5-4; size: NA
DNA: TGTGCCAGCAGTGAAGATCCGGGACTTTTCACAGATACGCAGTATTTT; CDR3: CASSEDPGLFTDTQYF; J: TRBJ2-3; D: NA; V: TRBV2; size: NA
DNA: TGTGCCAGCAGCCGAACAGGGACGGATGGCTACACCTTC; CDR3: CASSRTGTDGYTF; J: TRBJ1-2; D: NA; V: TRBV27; size: NA
DNA: TGTGCCAGCAGCGGACAGGGGCGGTGGGGAAACACCATATATTTT; CDR3: CASSGQGRWGNTIYF; J: TRBJ1-3; D: TRBD1; V: TRBV9; size: NA
DNA: TGTGCCAGCAGTTCTGTAAGGCGGGGCACTGAAGCTTTCTTT; CDR3: CASSSVRRGTEAFF; J: TRBJ1-1; D: NA; V: TRBV6-5; size: NA
DNA: TGTGCCAGCAGCGTGACAGAAGGGCCTTCACCCCTCCACTTT; CDR3: CASSVTEGPSPLHF; J: TRBJ1-6; D: NA; V: TRBV9; size: NA
DNA: TGCAGTGCTCCCCTTTACAATGAGCAGTTCTTC; CDR3: CSAPLYNEQFF; J: TRBJ2-1; D: NA; V: TRBV20-1; size: NA
DNA: TGTGCCAGCAGTGTGATGCGGGCACAATCCTACAATGAGCAGTTCTTC; CDR3: CASSVMRAQSYNEQFF; J: TRBJ2-1; D: NA; V: TRBV6-1; size: NA
DNA: TGTGCCAGCAGTCTGAACAGGGGGCCCTACGAGCAGTACTTC; CDR3: CASSLNRGPYEQYF; J: TRBJ2-7; D: TRBD1; V: TRBV3-1/TRBV3-2; size: once
DNA: TGTGCCAGCAGCCTTCTAGCGGAGGAAAACATTCAGTACTTC; CDR3: CASSLLAEENIQYF; J: TRBJ2-4; D: TRBD2; V: TRBV6-5; size: NA
DNA: TGTGCCAGCAGTTTATGGGCAGGGGGATACGAGCAGTACTTC; CDR3: CASSLWAGGYEQYF; J: TRBJ2-7; D: TRBD1; V: TRBV28; size: NA
DNA: TGTGCCAGCAGCCTTCCTGGGGGGAGGTTGGATACGCAGTATTTT; CDR3: CASSLPGGRLDTQYF; J: TRBJ2-3; D: NA; V: TRBV4-2; size: few
DNA: TGTGCCATCAGAATCCCTGACGGGAAGAATGAAAAACTGTTTTTT; CDR3: CAIRIPDGKNEKLFF; J: TRBJ1-4; D: NA; V: TRBV10-3; size: NA
DNA: TGTGCCAGCTCGTCCCTTTACGGGGTAGAAGCTTTCTTT; CDR3: CASSSLYGVEAFF; J: TRBJ1-1; D: NA; V: TRBV18; size: NA
DNA: TGTGCCAGCAGCCAATATCCCAGGGTAGGGGAGACCCAGTACTTC; CDR3: CASSQYPRVGETQYF; J: TRBJ2-5; D: NA; V: TRBV3-1/TRBV3-2; size: NA
DNA: TGTGCCAGCAGTTATAGACAGGGAAGAACCAATCAGCCCCAGCATTTT; CDR3: CASSYRQGRTNQPQHF; J: TRBJ1-5; D: TRBD1; V: TRBV6-2/TRBV6-3; size: NA
DNA: TGCGCCAGCAGCTTGCAGGGCGGAGGGACAGATACGCAGTATTTT; CDR3: CASSLQGGGTDTQYF; J: TRBJ2-3; D: NA; V: TRBV5-1; size: NA
DNA: TGTGCCAGTAGTGGGTGGACAGCCTCGGCTAATGAAAAACTGTTTTTT; CDR3: CASSGWTASANEKLFF; J: TRBJ1-4; D: NA; V: TRBV19; size: NA
DNA: TGTGCCAGCAGCCCGAACAGGGGATTTGGAAACACCATATATTTT; CDR3: CASSPNRGFGNTIYF; J: TRBJ1-3; D: TRBD1; V: TRBV7-2; size: NA
DNA: TGTGCCAGTAGTATGGGACAGTTTAATTCACCCCTCCACTTT; CDR3: CASSMGQFNSPLHF; J: TRBJ1-6; D: TRBD1; V: TRBV19; size: NA
DNA: TGTGCCTGGAGTCCAGGGACTTACAATGAGCAGTTCTTC; CDR3: CAWSPGTYNEQFF; J: TRBJ2-1; D: NA; V: TRBV30; size: NA
DNA: TGTGCCAGCAGCCCCGTTTTTCTACAGGGGCCTACTAACTATGGCTACACCTTC; CDR3: CASSPVFLQGPTNYGYTF; J: TRBJ1-2; D: TRBD1; V: TRBV7-8; size: NA
DNA: TGTGCCAGCAGTTTCTTGAGGGTGAACACTGAAGCTTTCTTT; CDR3: CASSFLRVNTEAFF; J: TRBJ1-1; D: NA; V: TRBV28; size: NA
DNA: TGTGCCACCATGACCTCACCGGGACAGGGAATCATCAACACCGGGGAGCTGTTTTTT; CDR3: CATMTSPGQGIINTGELFF; J: TRBJ2-2; D: TRBD1; V: TRBV10-3; size: NA
DNA: TGTGCCAGCAGTGGGACAGGGCCCCACGAGCAGTACTTC; CDR3: CASSGTGPHEQYF; J: TRBJ2-7; D: TRBD1; V: TRBV28; size: NA
DNA: TGTGCCAGCAGCATTAGGACAGGGGGTAGAGATGGCTACACCTTC; CDR3: CASSIRTGGRDGYTF; J: TRBJ1-2; D: TRBD1; V: TRBV7-2; size: NA
DNA: TGTGCCAGCAGCTTGGGACTAGCGGGAGGTCTAAACACCGGGGAGCTGTTTTTT; CDR3: CASSLGLAGGLNTGELFF; J: TRBJ2-2; D: TRBD2; V: TRBV5-5; size: many
DNA: TGCGCCAGCAGCCTGATGCGACTAGTTGGGGGCAATGAGCAGTTCTTC; CDR3: CASSLMRLVGGNEQFF; J: TRBJ2-1; D: NA; V: TRBV4-1; size: NA
DNA: TGTGCCACCCGGACAGGGTTTAACCTGTTTTCACCCCTCCACTTT; CDR3: CATRTGFNLFSPLHF; J: TRBJ1-6; D: TRBD1; V: TRBV6-5; size: few
DNA: TGTGCCAGCTCGGACAGGATGAACACTGAAGCTTTCTTT; CDR3: CASSDRMNTEAFF; J: TRBJ1-1; D: TRBD1; V: TRBV6-6; size: NA